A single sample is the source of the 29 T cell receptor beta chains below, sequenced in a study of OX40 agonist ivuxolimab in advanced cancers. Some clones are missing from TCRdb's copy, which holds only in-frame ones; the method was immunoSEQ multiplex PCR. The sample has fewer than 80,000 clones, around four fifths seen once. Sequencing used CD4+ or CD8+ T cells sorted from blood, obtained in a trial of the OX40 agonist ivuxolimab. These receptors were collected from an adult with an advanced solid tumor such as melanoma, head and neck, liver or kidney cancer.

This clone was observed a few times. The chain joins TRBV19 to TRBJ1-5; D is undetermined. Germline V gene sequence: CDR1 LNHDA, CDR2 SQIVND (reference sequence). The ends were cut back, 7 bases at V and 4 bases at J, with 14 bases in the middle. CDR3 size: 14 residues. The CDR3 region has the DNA TGTGCCAGTATAGAGCGGGGAGGAAATCAGCCCCAGCATTTT. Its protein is CASIERGGNQPQHF. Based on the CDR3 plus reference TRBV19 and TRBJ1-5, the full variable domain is DGGITQSPKYLFRKEGQNVTLSCEQNLNHDAMYWYRQDPGQGLRLIYYSQIVNDFQKGDIAEGYSVSREKKESFPLTVTSAQKNPTAFYLCASIERGGNQPQHFGDGTRLSIL.

In nucleotides, the CDR3 is TGTGCCAGCAGTTTGGGGACCTTTCGGAACACTGAAGCTTTCTTT. Its protein product is CASSLGTFRNTEAFF. This chain joins TRBV28 and TRBJ1-1; possible D gene TRBD1, 5 bases. Germline V gene lookup returns CDR1 MDHEN and CDR2 SYDVKM. Deletions cut 3 bases from V and 1 base from J, with 12 bases between. The CDR3 has 15 amino acids.

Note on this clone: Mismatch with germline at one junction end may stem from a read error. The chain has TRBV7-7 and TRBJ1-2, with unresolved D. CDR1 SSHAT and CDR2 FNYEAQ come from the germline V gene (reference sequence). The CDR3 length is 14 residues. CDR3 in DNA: TGTGCTAGCAGCTCCGAGATGGGTGCCTATGGCTACACCTTC. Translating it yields CASSSEMGAYGYTF.

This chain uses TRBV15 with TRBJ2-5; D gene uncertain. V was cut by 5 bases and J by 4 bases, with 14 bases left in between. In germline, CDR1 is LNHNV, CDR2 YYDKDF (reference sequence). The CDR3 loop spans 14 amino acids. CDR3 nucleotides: TGTGCCACCAGCCGCCTGGGTAAAGGAGAGACCCAGTACTTC. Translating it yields CATSRLGKGETQYF.

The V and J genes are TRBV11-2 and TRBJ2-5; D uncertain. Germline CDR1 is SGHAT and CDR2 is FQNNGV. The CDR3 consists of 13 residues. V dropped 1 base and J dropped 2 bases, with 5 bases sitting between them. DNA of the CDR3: TGTGCCAGCAGCTTAGGGCGGCAAGAGACCCAGTACTTC. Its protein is CASSLGRQETQYF.

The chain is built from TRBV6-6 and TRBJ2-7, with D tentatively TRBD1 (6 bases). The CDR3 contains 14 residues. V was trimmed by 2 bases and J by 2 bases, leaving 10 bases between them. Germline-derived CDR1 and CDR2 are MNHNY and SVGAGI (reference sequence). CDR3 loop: CASSYNRETYEQYF. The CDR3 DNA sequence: TGTGCCAGCAGTTACAACAGGGAGACCTACGAGCAGTACTTC.

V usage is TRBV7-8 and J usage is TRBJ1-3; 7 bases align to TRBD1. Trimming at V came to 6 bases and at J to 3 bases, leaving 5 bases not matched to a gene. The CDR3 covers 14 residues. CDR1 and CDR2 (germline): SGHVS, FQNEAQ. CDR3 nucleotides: TGTGCCAGCAGTAGGGGGCGCGGTGGAAACACCATATATTTT. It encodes CASSRGRGGNTIYF.

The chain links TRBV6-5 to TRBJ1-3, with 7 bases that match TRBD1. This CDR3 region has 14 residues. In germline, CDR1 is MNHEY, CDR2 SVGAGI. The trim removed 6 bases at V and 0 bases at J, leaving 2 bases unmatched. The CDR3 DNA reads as TGTGCCAGCAGGAGGGACAGCTCTGGAAACACCATATATTTT. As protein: CASRRDSSGNTIYF.

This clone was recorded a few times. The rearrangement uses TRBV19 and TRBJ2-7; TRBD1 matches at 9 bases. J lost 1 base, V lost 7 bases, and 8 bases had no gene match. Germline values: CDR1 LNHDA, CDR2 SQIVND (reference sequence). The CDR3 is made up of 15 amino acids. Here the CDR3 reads CASTLGTGSSYEQYF. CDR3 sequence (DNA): TGTGCCAGTACCCTCGGGACAGGGTCGTCCTACGAGCAGTACTTC. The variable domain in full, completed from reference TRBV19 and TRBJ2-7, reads DGGITQSPKYLFRKEGQNVTLSCEQNLNHDAMYWYRQDPGQGLRLIYYSQIVNDFQKGDIAEGYSVSREKKESFPLTVTSAQKNPTAFYLCASTLGTGSSYEQYFGPGTRLTVT.

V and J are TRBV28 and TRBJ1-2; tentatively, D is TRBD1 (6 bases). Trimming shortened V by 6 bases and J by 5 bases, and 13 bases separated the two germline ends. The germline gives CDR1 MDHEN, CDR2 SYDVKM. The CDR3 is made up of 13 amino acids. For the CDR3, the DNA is TGTGCCAGCAGACGACAGGCCGCTTATGGCTACACCTTC. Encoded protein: CASRRQAAYGYTF.

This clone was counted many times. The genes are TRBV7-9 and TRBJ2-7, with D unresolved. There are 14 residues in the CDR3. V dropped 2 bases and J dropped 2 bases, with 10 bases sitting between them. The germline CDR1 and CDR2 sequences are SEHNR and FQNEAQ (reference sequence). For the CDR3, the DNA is TGTGCCAGCAGCTTAAAAGACCGCGCCTACGAGCAGTACTTC. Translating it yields CASSLKDRAYEQYF.

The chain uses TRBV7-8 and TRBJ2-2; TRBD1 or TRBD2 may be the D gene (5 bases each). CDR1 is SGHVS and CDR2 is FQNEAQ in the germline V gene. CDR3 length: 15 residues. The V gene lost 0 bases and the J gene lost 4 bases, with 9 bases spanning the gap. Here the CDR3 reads CASSLAWGSTGELFF. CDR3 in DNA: TGTGCCAGCAGCTTAGCGTGGGGGAGCACCGGGGAGCTGTTTTTT.

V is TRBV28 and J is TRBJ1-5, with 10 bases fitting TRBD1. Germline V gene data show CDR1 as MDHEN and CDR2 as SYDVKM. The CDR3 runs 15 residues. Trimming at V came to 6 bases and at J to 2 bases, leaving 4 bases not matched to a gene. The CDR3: CASRVGTGGNQPQHF. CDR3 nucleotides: TGTGCCAGCAGAGTTGGGACAGGGGGCAATCAGCCCCAGCATTTT.

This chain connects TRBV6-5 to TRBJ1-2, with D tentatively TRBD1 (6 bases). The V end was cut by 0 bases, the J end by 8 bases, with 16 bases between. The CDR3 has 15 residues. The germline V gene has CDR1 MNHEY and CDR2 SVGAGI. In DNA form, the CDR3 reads TGTGCCAGCAGTTACTCCTTCAGGGGTTATGAGGGCTACACCTTC. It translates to CASSYSFRGYEGYTF.

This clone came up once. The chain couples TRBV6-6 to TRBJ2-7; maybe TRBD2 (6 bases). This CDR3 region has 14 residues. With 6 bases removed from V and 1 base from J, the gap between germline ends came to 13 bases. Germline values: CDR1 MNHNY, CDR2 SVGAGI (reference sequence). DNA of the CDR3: TGTGCCAGCAGCCCGGGACTGGTTTCCTACGAGCAGTACTTC. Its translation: CASSPGLVSYEQYF.

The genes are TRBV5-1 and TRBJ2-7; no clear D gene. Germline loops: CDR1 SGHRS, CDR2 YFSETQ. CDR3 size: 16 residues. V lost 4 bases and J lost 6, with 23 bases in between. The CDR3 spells CASSQGLDPPLLEQYF. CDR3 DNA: TGCGCCAGCAGCCAAGGGCTCGACCCCCCCCTCCTCGAGCAGTACTTC.

As DNA, the CDR3 is TGCGCCAGCAGCCCATACTTCGGGGAGTCCTACGAGCAGTACTTC. Protein sequence: CASSPYFGESYEQYF. This sequence joins TRBV4-3 and TRBJ2-7; possible D gene TRBD2, 5 bases. Germline V gene lookup returns CDR1 LGHNA and CDR2 YSLEER. The ends were cut back, 4 bases at V and 1 base at J, with 14 bases in the middle. The CDR3 is made up of 15 amino acids.

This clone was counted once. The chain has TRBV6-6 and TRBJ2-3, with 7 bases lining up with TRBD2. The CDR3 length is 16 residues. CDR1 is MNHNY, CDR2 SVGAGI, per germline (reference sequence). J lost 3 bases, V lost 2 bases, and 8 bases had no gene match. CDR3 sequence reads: CASSYQRGLRTDTQYF. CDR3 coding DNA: TGTGCCAGCAGTTACCAGCGGGGCTTGAGGACAGATACGCAGTATTTT.

CDR3 sequence (DNA): TGTGCCAGCTCACGCGGTAGAGCACGGGAGGAAAACATTCAGTACTTC. Translating gives CASSRGRAREENIQYF. The chain combines TRBV18 with TRBJ2-4, with 7 bases aligning to TRBD2. V lost 4 bases, J lost 5 bases, and 11 bases stayed unmatched. CDR3 size: 16 residues. Germline lookup yields CDR1 KGHSH and CDR2 LQKENI.

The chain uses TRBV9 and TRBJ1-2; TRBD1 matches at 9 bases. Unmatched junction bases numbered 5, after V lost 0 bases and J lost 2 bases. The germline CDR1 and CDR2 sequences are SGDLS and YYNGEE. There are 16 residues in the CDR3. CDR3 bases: TGTGCCAGCAGCGTAGTCGGGACAGGGAGCAACTATGGCTACACCTTC. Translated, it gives CASSVVGTGSNYGYTF.

The DNA of the CDR3 is TGTGCCAGCGGCAAGGGGGGTGGCACTGAAGCTTTCTTT. The encoded protein is CASGKGGGTEAFF. The chain carries TRBV9 and TRBJ1-1; weak D call: TRBD1 (6 bases). The CDR3 contains 13 residues. V lost 7 bases and J lost 4, with 14 bases in between. CDR1 and CDR2 from the germline V gene are SGDLS and YYNGEE.

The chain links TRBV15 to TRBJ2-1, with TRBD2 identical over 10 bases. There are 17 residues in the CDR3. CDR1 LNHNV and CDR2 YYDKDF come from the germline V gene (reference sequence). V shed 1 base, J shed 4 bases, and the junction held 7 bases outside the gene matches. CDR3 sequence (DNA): TGTGCCACCAGCAGAGGTGCGGCTAGCGGGAGATACAATGAGCAGTTCTTC. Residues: CATSRGAASGRYNEQFF.

CDR3 residues: CASSSRTGRELFF. The CDR3 DNA follows: TGTGCCAGCAGCTCCCGGACAGGGAGGGAGCTGTTTTTT. The chain recombines TRBV7-8 with TRBJ2-2, with 8 bases lining up with TRBD1. V was clipped by 4 bases and J by 9 bases; unmatched bases: 4. Per germline, CDR1 SGHVS and CDR2 FQNEAQ. The CDR3 is 13 residues long.

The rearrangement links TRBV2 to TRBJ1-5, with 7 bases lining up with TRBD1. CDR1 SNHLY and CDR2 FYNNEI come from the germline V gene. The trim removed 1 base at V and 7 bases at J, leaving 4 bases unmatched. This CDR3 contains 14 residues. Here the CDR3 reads CASSEGGGRQPQHF. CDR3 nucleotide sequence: TGTGCCAGCAGTGAAGGAGGGGGCAGGCAGCCCCAGCATTTT.

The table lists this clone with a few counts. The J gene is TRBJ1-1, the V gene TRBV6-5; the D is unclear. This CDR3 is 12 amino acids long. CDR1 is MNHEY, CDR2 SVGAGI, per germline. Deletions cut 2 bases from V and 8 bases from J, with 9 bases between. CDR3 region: CASSYRDREAFF. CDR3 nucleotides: TGTGCCAGCAGTTACAGGGATCGGGAAGCTTTCTTT.

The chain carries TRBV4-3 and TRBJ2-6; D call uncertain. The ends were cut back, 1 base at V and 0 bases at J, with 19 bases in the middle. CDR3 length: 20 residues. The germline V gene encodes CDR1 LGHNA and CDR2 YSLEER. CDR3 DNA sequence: TGCGCCAGCAGCCAAGCCACACTTCAATGGGCGCGCTCTGGGGCCAACGTCCTGACTTTC. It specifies CASSQATLQWARSGANVLTF.

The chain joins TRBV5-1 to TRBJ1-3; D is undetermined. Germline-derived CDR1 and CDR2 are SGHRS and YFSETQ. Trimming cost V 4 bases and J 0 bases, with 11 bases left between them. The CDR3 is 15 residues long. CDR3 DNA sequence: TGCGCCAGCAGCCTGGACTGGGGCTCTGGAAACACCATATATTTT. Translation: CASSLDWGSGNTIYF.

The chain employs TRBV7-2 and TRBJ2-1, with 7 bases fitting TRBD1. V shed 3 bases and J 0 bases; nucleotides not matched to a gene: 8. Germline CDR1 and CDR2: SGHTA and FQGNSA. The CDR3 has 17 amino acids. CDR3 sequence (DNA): TGTGCCAGCAGCTTGAGGGACAGAGTTGTCTCCTACAATGAGCAGTTCTTC. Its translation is CASSLRDRVVSYNEQFF. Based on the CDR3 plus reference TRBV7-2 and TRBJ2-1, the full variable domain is GAGVSQSPSNKVTEKGKDVELRCDPISGHTALYWYRQSLGQGLEFLIYFQGNSAPDKSGLPSDRFSAERTGGSVSTLTIQRTQQEDSAVYLCASSLRDRVVSYNEQFFGPGTRLTVL.

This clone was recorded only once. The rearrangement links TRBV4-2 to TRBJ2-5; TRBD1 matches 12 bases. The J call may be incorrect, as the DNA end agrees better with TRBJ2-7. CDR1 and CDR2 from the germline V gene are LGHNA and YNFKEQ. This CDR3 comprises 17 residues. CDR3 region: CASSQNAGTGGKNEQYF. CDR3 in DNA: TGTGCCAGCAGCCAAAACGCTGGGACAGGGGGCAAAAACGAGCAGTACTTC.